The entry below gives a single T cell receptor (beta chain) sequence along with its context. Its antigen is unidentified. Both 60 Vbeta primers and 13 Jbeta primers went into the PCR. Using immunoSEQ multiplex PCR, the repertoire was profiled, and TCRdb retains in-frame clones only, with some absent. Among approximately 170,000 clones listed, 80% to 90% were seen once. The CDR3 has 14 amino acids. Germline CDR1 is SEHNR and CDR2 is FQNEAQ (reference sequence). Trimming cost V 5 bases and J 3 bases; bases outside gene matches: 7. This specimen comes from a study of cytomegalovirus exposure and HLA in healthy donors. Overall study results and limits: Listed as cytomegalovirus-associated were 170 or so TCR beta chains. Prior analysis indicated that the majority of TCR beta V segments exhibited productivity approximately 90% or approximately 30% of the time.

The source material was PBMCs. The sequence was collected from a man younger than 45 in good health and CMV-seropositive. The chain couples TRBV7-9 to TRBJ2-7; 7 bases are a match to TRBD1. The CDR3 sequence is CASSTIGTDYEQYV. DNA for the CDR3: TGTGCCAGCAGCACGATTGGGACAGACTACGAGCAGTACGTC.